These T cell receptor beta chains were read from a single sample in a study of blood T cell repertoires in COVID-19. Data came from immunoSEQ multiplex PCR; TCRdb stores just in-frame clones and leaves some out. The sample lists about 150,000 clones; 75% to 90% were seen once. Sequenced input: peripheral blood. These receptors all stem from a woman in her 70s with acute or convalescent COVID-19. CDR3s include the opening cysteine and the closing phenylalanine or tryptophan. A D gene is named only where the DNA matches it firmly. The listing skips clone size in some rows; elsewhere it reads once, few, many or a size class.

TRBJ1-3,TRBD1,TRBV18,once,CASSPAQGAQNTIYF,TGTGCCAGCTCACCAGCACAGGGGGCTCAAAACACCATATATTTT
TRBJ1-6,.,TRBV2,.,CASSEEGFWKNSPLHF,TGTGCCAGCAGTGAAGAGGGGTTCTGGAAGAATTCACCCCTCCACTTT
TRBJ1-2,.,TRBV7-9,.,CASSLGSDTYGYTF,TGTGCCAGCAGCTTAGGGTCCGACACCTATGGCTACACCTTC
TRBJ2-1,TRBD1,TRBV7-9,.,CASSPRGGQGFIYEQFF,TGTGCCAGCAGCCCCCGGGGGGGACAGGGGTTTATATATGAGCAGTTCTTC
TRBJ2-2,TRBD2,TRBV18,.,CASSPPLRQGGTGELFF,TGTGCCAGCTCACCACCATTACGGCAGGGAGGGACCGGGGAGCTGTTTTTT
TRBJ2-2,.,TRBV9,.,CASSQSPGTGELFF,TGTGCCAGCAGCCAGAGCCCCGGGACCGGGGAGCTGTTTTTT
TRBJ1-2,TRBD1,TRBV4-2,.,CASSQGDREGYTF,TGTGCCAGCAGCCAAGGGGACAGAGAAGGCTACACCTTC
TRBJ1-1,TRBD1,TRBV18,few,CASSGTGMNTEAFF,TGTGCCAGCTCAGGGACAGGGATGAACACTGAAGCTTTCTTT
TRBJ2-2,TRBD2,TRBV24-1,.,CATSDFTGGAAGELFF,TGTGCCACCAGTGATTTCACGGGGGGGGCCGCCGGGGAGCTGTTTTTT
TRBJ2-4,.,TRBV7-8,.,CASSLVGFGSKNIQYF,TGTGCCAGCAGCTTAGTTGGTTTTGGCAGCAAAAACATTCAGTACTTC
TRBJ2-7,.,TRBV6-5,.,CASSTGTGSSYEQYF,TGTGCCAGCAGTACCGGGACTGGAAGCTCCTACGAGCAGTACTTC
TRBJ1-6,.,TRBV19,.,CASTRGQTNSPLHF,TGTGCCAGTACCCGTGGGCAGACTAATTCACCCCTCCACTTT
TRBJ1-2,.,TRBV6-5,.,CASSYSVASQQWGYTF,TGTGCCAGCAGTTACTCGGTAGCCTCCCAACAATGGGGCTACACCTTC
TRBJ1-1,TRBD1,TRBV18,once,CASSPSDREAFF,TGTGCCAGCTCACCCTCGGACAGGGAAGCTTTCTTT
TRBJ1-5,.,TRBV30,once,CAWSVGGLPSNQPQHF,TGTGCCTGGAGTGTAGGGGGTTTACCTAGCAATCAGCCCCAGCATTTT
TRBJ2-3,.,TRBV12-3/TRBV12-4,.,CASSLATDTQYF,TGTGCCAGCAGTTTGGCCACAGATACGCAGTATTTT
TRBJ1-2,TRBD1,TRBV9,few,CASSGGQGALNYGYTF,TGTGCCAGCAGCGGAGGACAGGGGGCGCTTAACTATGGCTACACCTTC
TRBJ1-4,.,TRBV11-2,.,CASSQLRGFGEKLFF,TGTGCCAGCAGCCAACTCAGGGGATTTGGTGAAAAACTGTTTTTT
TRBJ1-5,TRBD1,TRBV28,few,CASSPRQGGKRQPQHF,TGTGCCAGCAGTCCCCGACAGGGGGGTAAGAGGCAGCCCCAGCATTTT
TRBJ2-5,TRBD1,TRBV24-1,.,CATTRAEKGRDRGLETQYF,TGTGCCACCACTCGAGCGGAGAAGGGCAGGGACAGGGGGTTAGAGACCCAGTACTTC
TRBJ1-1,TRBD1,TRBV6-5,.,CASCDRAVSSRAFF,TGTGCCAGCTGCGACAGGGCCGTTAGCAGTAGGGCTTTCTTT
TRBJ1-5,TRBD1,TRBV19,.,CASSNTGGPQPQHF,TGTGCCAGTAGTAACACAGGGGGTCCTCAGCCCCAGCATTTT
TRBJ2-3,TRBD2,TRBV11-3,.,CASSQGVRGGPDTQYF,TGTGCCAGCAGCCAAGGGGTCCGGGGGGGACCAGATACGCAGTATTTT
TRBJ1-3,TRBD1,TRBV10-3,.,CAIGTTGGSSGNTIYF,TGTGCCATCGGCACAACAGGGGGGAGCTCTGGAAACACCATATATTTT
TRBJ1-1,.,TRBV7-9,.,CASSLDGTWGTEAFF,TGTGCCAGCAGCTTAGATGGGACTTGGGGCACTGAAGCTTTCTTT
TRBJ1-2,TRBD1,TRBV27,.,CASRSTGTVAYGYTF,TGTGCCAGCAGGTCGACAGGGACGGTGGCCTATGGCTACACCTTC
TRBJ1-3,TRBD1,TRBV5-1,.,CASRESDRAAGNTIYF,TGCGCCAGCAGGGAGTCCGACAGGGCGGCTGGAAACACCATATATTTT
TRBJ2-1,TRBD2,TRBV9,.,CASSVVPSGVGEQFF,TGTGCCAGCAGCGTAGTTCCTAGCGGGGTCGGTGAGCAGTTCTTC
TRBJ2-2,TRBD1,TRBV28,.,CASRQTTGGSGELFF,TGTGCCAGCAGGCAGACTACAGGGGGGAGCGGGGAGCTGTTTTTT
TRBJ1-2,.,TRBV6-2/TRBV6-3,.,CASSITSSANYGYTF,TGTGCCAGCAGTATTACGTCGTCAGCGAACTATGGCTACACCTTC